The present TCR beta chain was sequenced within a study of human T cells and chemical hapten exposure. On the study more broadly: TCR yields per sample varied mostly from small pooled library volume differences. Study observations and caveats: TCRs at high frequency, those above 1 in 1000, did not change with DPC sensitization.

This clonotype has ten or more counts. Its antigen is currently unknown. The library put unique molecular identifiers onto individual cDNA molecules. One entry per CDR3 protein results from TCRdb running MiXCR on the RACE reads. The top ten hold around 3.3% of the sample, which has more than 55,000 distinct CDR3 sequences, around 9.8% seen once. The sample's time point: patch test 1, 2 weeks after DPC sensitization. This sample's treatment: therapeutic diphenylcyclopropenone sensitization with weekly scalp DPC. The germline gives CDR1 MNHEY, CDR2 SVGAGI. The length of the CDR3 is 14 residues. V lost 2 bases, J lost 4 bases, and 11 bases lay in between.

This sequence joins TRBV6-5 and TRBJ2-5; tentatively, D is TRBD2 (6 bases). The receptor's source is a woman aged 40 to 50 with alopecia areata. Some clones in this sample may be carry-over from other donors' samples. The sequencing used whole blood, collected in connection with sensitization to the hapten diphenylcyclopropenone (DPC). CDR3 protein: CASSYTQGGETQYF. The DNA for the CDR3 is TGTGCCAGCAGTTACACCCAGGGAGGAGAGACCCAGTACTTC.